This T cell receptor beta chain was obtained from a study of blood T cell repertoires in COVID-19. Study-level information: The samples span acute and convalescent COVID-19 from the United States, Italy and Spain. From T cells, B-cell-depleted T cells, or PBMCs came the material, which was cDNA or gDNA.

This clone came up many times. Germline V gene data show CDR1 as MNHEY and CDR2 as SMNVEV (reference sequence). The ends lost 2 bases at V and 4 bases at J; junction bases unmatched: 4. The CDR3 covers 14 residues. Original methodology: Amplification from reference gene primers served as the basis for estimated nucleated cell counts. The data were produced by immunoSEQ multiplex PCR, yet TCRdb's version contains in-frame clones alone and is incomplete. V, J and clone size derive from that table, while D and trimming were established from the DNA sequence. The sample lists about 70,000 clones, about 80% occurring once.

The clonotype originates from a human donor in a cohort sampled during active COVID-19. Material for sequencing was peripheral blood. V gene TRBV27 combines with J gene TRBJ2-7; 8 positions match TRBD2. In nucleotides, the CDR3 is TGTGCCAGCAGTTTAGTCACTAGCGGATACGAGCAGTACTTC. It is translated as CASSLVTSGYEQYF.